Listed below are T cell receptor beta chains from one sample, sequenced in a study of metastatic and nonmetastatic thyroid tumors. TCRdb redid the clone calls on the PCR reads using MiXCR. The table lists 27,000 or so clones, 20% to 30% of them singletons. The sample taken for sequencing was blood. The receptors originated from a female donor with papillary thyroid cancer or a benign thyroid nodule (not recorded which). Some clones in this sample may be carry-over from other donors' samples. The conserved cysteine and the conserved F or W are not part of the CDR3 here.

>TRBJ1-2|TRBV30
AWTNWDSGYT
>TRBJ2-7|TRBV5-5
ASSFEESYEQY
>TRBJ1-1|TRBV20-1
SARQDGMNTEAF
>TRBJ2-1|TRBV6-1
ASSEETSGSYEQF
>TRBJ1-4|TRBV30
AWSVQGAGNEKLF
>TRBJ2-7|TRBV28
ASRQRLAVTSEQY
>TRBJ1-2|TRBV12-3/TRBV12-4
ASRGTGDNYGYT
>TRBJ2-1|TRBV5-1
ASSLEQGARSNEQF
>TRBJ1-5|TRBV15
ATSSEAEPQH
>TRBJ2-5|TRBV6-1
ASSLGQGGLETQY
>TRBJ1-3|TRBV5-1
ASSWGGSGNTIY
>TRBJ2-7|TRBV3-1
ASSQLERTYEQY
>TRBJ1-1|TRBV6-2/TRBV6-3
ASTTKRRQSTEAF
>TRBJ2-7|TRBV18
ASSPRDVEQY
>TRBJ2-1|TRBV20-1
SARRGASGSGNEQF
>TRBJ2-3|TRBV2
ASSGGESTDTQY
>TRBJ2-3|TRBV20-1
SARVLGHLQGADTQY
>TRBJ2-7|TRBV20-1
SASAGTAVTGQY
>TRBJ2-7|TRBV6-1
ASSSGTGHEQY
>TRBJ2-1|TRBV27
ASTGEGINEQF
>TRBJ1-5|TRBV19
ASSIMGAGQPQH
>TRBJ2-2|TRBV20-1
SALTGANTGELF
>TRBJ1-1|TRBV6-1
ASSRTEGYTEAF
>TRBJ1-5|TRBV27
ATKGRTGTNQPQH
>TRBJ1-2|TRBV27
ASSFRDSGYGYT
>TRBJ1-1|TRBV7-9
ASSLSFTEAF
>TRBJ2-2|TRBV19
ASRDSGSVNTGELF
>TRBJ2-1|TRBV7-6
ASSLGGGPSNEQF